A single sample gave rise to the 25 T cell receptor beta chains below, sequenced in a study of cytomegalovirus exposure and HLA in healthy donors. Amplification used 60 Vbeta primers and 13 Jbeta primers. Here immunoSEQ multiplex PCR was the method, and the copy in TCRdb shows in-frame clones only, minus some. The data contain hundreds of thousands of clones, about 66% of them singletons. Material for sequencing was PBMCs. The receptors shown here come from a female donor in good health and CMV-seronegative.

This rearrangement joins TRBV11-2 to TRBJ1-4; tentative D call: TRBD1 (5 bases). This CDR3 spans 17 amino acids. Germline V CDR1 and CDR2: SGHAT, FQNNGV. V was clipped by 5 bases and J by 3 bases, with 19 bases between them. This chain's CDR3 is CASSRGIAGSANEKLFF. CDR3 DNA: TGTGCCAGCAGCCGGGGGATTGCGGGGTCAGCTAATGAAAAACTGTTTTTT.

The gene calls are TRBV6-6 and TRBJ2-7; D might be TRBD1 (6 bases). Trimming took off 0 bases at V and 4 bases at J, with 10 bases between the two ends. The CDR3 has 14 residues. Germline values: CDR1 MNHNY, CDR2 SVGAGI (reference sequence). This CDR3 is CASSYSRGLYEQYF. The CDR3 region has the DNA TGTGCCAGCAGTTACTCCAGGGGATTATACGAGCAGTACTTC.

The chain has TRBV21-1 and TRBJ1-2; no check of the table's D call, TRBD1, against the DNA was made. TRBV21-1 has pseudogene status. The CDR3 is made up of 12 amino acids. This chain's CDR3 is CANSKGQGGYTF. CDR3 DNA sequence: TGTGCCAACAGCAAAGGTCAGGGCGGCTACACCTTC.

This clone has only a few counts. The rearrangement joins TRBV6-6 to TRBJ1-1; possibly TRBD1 for D (6 bases). The CDR3 loop spans 15 amino acids. CDR1 and CDR2 (germline): MNHNY, SVGAGI (reference sequence). V was shortened by 5 bases and J by 1 base, with 14 bases between the two germline ends. This chain's CDR3 is CASSQRTAPNTEAFF. CDR3 bases: TGTGCCAGCAGTCAGAGGACAGCACCGAACACTGAAGCTTTCTTT.

This chain connects TRBV10-3 to TRBJ2-3; 9 bases fit TRBD1. The J segment lost 2 bases and the V segment lost 6 bases, leaving 6 bases of the junction unmatched. CDR3 length equals 15 residues. In germline, CDR1 is ENHRY, CDR2 SYGVKD. CDR3 sequence (DNA): TGTGCCATCAGACCGGGACAGGGCCCCACAGATACGCAGTATTTT. The encoded protein is CAIRPGQGPTDTQYF.

This chain joins TRBV2 and TRBJ2-3; D might be TRBD2 (7 bases). CDR3 length equals 16 residues. Germline-derived CDR1 and CDR2 are SNHLY and FYNNEI. Trimming left V 7 bases short and J 4 bases short, with 21 bases between. The CDR3 here is CASKYLGGPVPDTQYF. CDR3 sequence (DNA): TGTGCCAGCAAATACCTGGGGGGGCCCGTGCCAGATACGCAGTATTTT.

There are a few counts of this clone. The chain joins TRBV2 to TRBJ1-4, with D perhaps TRBD1 (5 bases). Germline CDR1 is SNHLY and CDR2 is FYNNEI. Trimming took off 6 bases at V and 8 bases at J, with 16 bases between the two ends. The CDR3 is 14 residues long. As DNA, the CDR3 is TGTGCCAGCAGAAAAGGGGTGAGAGGCGAAAAACTGTTTTTT. As protein: CASRKGVRGEKLFF.

The V and J genes are TRBV11-2 and TRBJ2-7; D is undetermined. Trimming left V 2 bases short and J 6 bases short, with 8 bases between. This CDR3 comprises 12 residues. Germline assignment: CDR1 SGHAT and CDR2 FQNNGV. As DNA, the CDR3 is TGTGCCAGCAGCTTACCTTCCCCCGAGCAGTACTTC. It codes for CASSLPSPEQYF.

V usage is TRBV4-1 and J usage is TRBJ2-7, with D tentatively TRBD2 (6 bases). The CDR3 consists of 15 residues. Germline CDR1 is MGHRA and CDR2 is YSYEKL. The V and J ends lost 0 bases and 0 bases respectively, with 9 bases between them. The DNA for the CDR3 is TGCGCCAGCAGCCAAGAGGGGGGTATCTCCTACGAGCAGTACTTC. Its protein is CASSQEGGISYEQYF.

The J gene is TRBJ2-7, the V gene TRBV6-5; D perhaps matches TRBD2 (6 bases). Trimming cost V 3 bases and J 2 bases, with 8 bases left between them. CDR1 and CDR2 from the germline V gene are MNHEY and SVGAGI. The CDR3 runs to 13 residues. The CDR3 bases are TGTGCCAGCAGTTATCGACTAGCCTACGAGCAGTACTTC. Protein product: CASSYRLAYEQYF.

The chain is built from TRBV27 and TRBJ1-1, with no clear D. CDR3 length: 15 amino acids. V was trimmed by 1 base and J by 0 bases, leaving 9 bases between them. Per germline, CDR1 MNHEY and CDR2 SMNVEV (reference sequence). CDR3 loop: CASSLLPGMNTEAFF. The CDR3 nucleotides read TGTGCCAGCAGTTTATTACCGGGAATGAACACTGAAGCTTTCTTT.

The chain recombines TRBV28 with TRBJ1-5; TRBD1 is a possible D gene (6 bases). The V gene's germline CDR1 is MDHEN and CDR2 SYDVKM. The CDR3 contains 14 residues. V was clipped by 2 bases and J by 6 bases, with 11 bases between them. CDR3: CASSLAQGLQPQHF. The CDR3 coding sequence is TGTGCCAGCAGTTTAGCACAGGGTCTTCAGCCCCAGCATTTT.

This clone has a handful of counts. This chain joins TRBV6-4 and TRBJ2-3; D unresolved. The germline CDR1 and CDR2 sequences are MRHNA and SNTAGT. Between the trimmed V and J ends, which lost 4 bases and 2 bases, there was a span of 10 bases. The CDR3 length is 14 residues. Here the CDR3 DNA reads TGTGCCAGCAGTGTTTCGGTAGCCACAGATACGCAGTATTTT. Its translation: CASSVSVATDTQYF.

The CDR3 protein is CASSIVAGRDGELFF. The DNA for the CDR3 is TGTGCCAGTAGTATCGTGGCGGGCCGGGACGGGGAGCTGTTTTTT. The chain uses TRBV19 and TRBJ2-2, with D possibly being TRBD2 (5 bases). From germline, CDR1 is LNHDA and CDR2 SQIVND (reference sequence). V was shortened by 3 bases and J by 7 bases, with 15 bases between the two germline ends. The CDR3 is 15 amino acids. The variable domain in full, with the rest retrieved from reference TRBV19 and TRBJ2-2, is DGGITQSPKYLFRKEGQNVTLSCEQNLNHDAMYWYRQDPGQGLRLIYYSQIVNDFQKGDIAEGYSVSREKKESFPLTVTSAQKNPTAFYLCASSIVAGRDGELFFGEGSRLTVL.

The V gene is TRBV9, the J gene TRBJ1-2; D is unclear. The CDR3 spans 14 residues. The germline V gene encodes CDR1 SGDLS and CDR2 YYNGEE. V dropped 0 bases and J dropped 0 bases, with 6 bases sitting between them. The CDR3 coding sequence is TGTGCCAGCAGCGTAGGTCAGTCTAACTATGGCTACACCTTC. Encoded protein: CASSVGQSNYGYTF.

The CDR3 spells CASLERVQPQHF. DNA of the CDR3: TGTGCCAGCTTGGAGAGAGTTCAGCCCCAGCATTTT. The rearrangement uses TRBV28 and TRBJ1-5; D is uncertain. Germline V gene sequence: CDR1 MDHEN, CDR2 SYDVKM. This CDR3 has 12 amino acids. V was pared by 8 bases and J by 6 bases, with 11 bases between.

There are a few counts of this clone. The rearrangement uses TRBV28 and TRBJ2-7; no clear D gene. The CDR3 totals 13 residues. Germline loops: CDR1 MDHEN, CDR2 SYDVKM. V shed 2 bases and J shed 4 bases, with 9 bases lying between them. Here the CDR3 DNA reads TGTGCCAGCAGTTTAAATCTCCCTTACGAGCAGTACTTC. Residues: CASSLNLPYEQYF.

As for this clone: The identical CDR3 is also encoded by other nucleotide sequences in the sample. V usage is TRBV7-9 and J usage is TRBJ2-7, with D perhaps TRBD2 (6 bases). V shed 0 bases and J shed 2 bases, with 8 bases lying between them. The CDR3 has 14 residues. CDR1 and CDR2 from the germline V gene are SEHNR and FQNEAQ (reference sequence). The CDR3 is CASSLAGGTYEQYF. The CDR3 coding sequence is TGTGCCAGCAGCTTAGCGGGAGGTACCTACGAGCAGTACTTC. The full variable domain, in which reference TRBV7-9 and TRBJ2-7 provide the parts outside the CDR3, is DTGVSQNPRHKITKRGQNVTFRCDPISEHNRLYWYRQTLGQGPEFLTYFQNEAQLEKSRLLSDRFSAERPKGSFSTLEIQRTEQGDSAMYLCASSLAGGTYEQYFGPGTRLTVT.

The gene calls are TRBV25-1 and TRBJ1-1; D not certain. The CDR3 is 15 amino acids. Per germline, CDR1 MGHDK and CDR2 SYGVNS. V shed 1 base and J shed 7 bases, with 16 bases lying between them. Here the CDR3 DNA reads TGTGCCAGCAGTGAATCCGTCGGGATGGGGAGTGAAGCTTTCTTT. Amino acid sequence: CASSESVGMGSEAFF.

The gene calls are TRBV28 and TRBJ2-7; 7 nucleotides align to TRBD2. Germline trimming cut 4 bases from V and 12 bases from J; bases unmatched to any gene: 21. Per germline, CDR1 MDHEN and CDR2 SYDVKM. The CDR3 is made up of 16 amino acids. CDR3 amino acids: CASSSRQGGSLNNWYF. CDR3 sequence (DNA): TGTGCCAGCAGTTCGCGCCAAGGCGGGAGTCTCAATAATTGGTACTTC.

The chain combines TRBV15 with TRBJ2-5; 9 bases agree with TRBD1. CDR3 size: 16 residues. V was pared by 3 bases and J by 2 bases, with 7 bases of the junction left unmatched. Germline values: CDR1 LNHNV, CDR2 YYDKDF (reference sequence). Written as DNA, the CDR3 is TGTGCCACCAGCAGTTTGGACAGGGGAAGGCAAGAGACCCAGTACTTC. Translating gives CATSSLDRGRQETQYF.

This chain connects TRBV5-1 to TRBJ2-2; D is ambiguous. Germline lookup yields CDR1 SGHRS and CDR2 YFSETQ. With 0 bases removed from V and 0 bases from J, the gap between germline ends came to 9 bases. The CDR3 covers 16 residues. Here the CDR3 reads CASSLASSANTGELFF. The CDR3, as DNA: TGCGCCAGCAGCTTGGCCTCCAGCGCGAACACCGGGGAGCTGTTTTTT.

The CDR3 DNA is TGTGCCAGCAGCGGAAGGGGACAGGGGAACACTGAAGCTTTCTTT. It translates to CASSGRGQGNTEAFF. J is TRBJ1-1 and V is TRBV11-2; 9 bases are shared with TRBD1. V lost 5 bases to trimming and J lost 1 base; unmatched junction nucleotides: 5. Germline V gene lookup returns CDR1 SGHAT and CDR2 FQNNGV. The CDR3 has 15 amino acids.

J is TRBJ2-3 and V is TRBV18; no clear D gene. Germline assignment: CDR1 KGHSH and CDR2 LQKENI. V dropped 5 bases and J dropped 4 bases, with 16 bases sitting between them. This CDR3 is built from 15 residues. The CDR3 region has the DNA TGTGCCAGCTCAACAATGCGACTCCCCGCAGATACGCAGTATTTT. Protein sequence: CASSTMRLPADTQYF.

The rearrangement uses TRBV5-6 and TRBJ2-7; D ambiguous. CDR3 length: 14 residues. Germline V lookup: CDR1 SGHDT, CDR2 YYEEEE. V was cut by 0 bases and J by 0 bases, with 7 bases left in between. CDR3 in amino acids: CASSLGQISYEQYF. CDR3 coding DNA: TGTGCCAGCAGCTTGGGCCAGATCTCCTACGAGCAGTACTTC. The full variable domain, with the rest looked up from reference TRBV5-6 and TRBJ2-7, is DAGVTQSPTHLIKTRGQQVTLRCSPKSGHDTVSWYQQALGQGPQFIFQYYEEEERQRGNFPDRFSGHQFPNYSSELNVNALLLGDSALYLCASSLGQISYEQYFGPGTRLTVT.